The 18 T cell receptor beta chains below come from one sample, sequenced in a study of cytomegalovirus exposure and HLA in healthy donors. A multiplex PCR was run with 60 Vbeta primers and 13 Jbeta primers. Profiling relied on immunoSEQ multiplex PCR, and the TCRdb table lists in-frame clones only, not all of them. The data contain about 200,000 clones, 73% of them seen just once; the ten biggest clones take up about 2%. Material for sequencing was PBMCs. The source is a woman under 40 in good health and CMV-seronegative.

This sequence joins TRBV7-9 and TRBJ1-3; 7 nucleotides align to TRBD1. CDR3 length equals 14 residues. CDR1 is SEHNR, CDR2 FQNEAQ, per germline (reference sequence). V was pared by 3 bases and J by 6 bases, with 5 bases of the junction left unmatched. The CDR3 loop is CASSFRDRANTIYF. Written as DNA, the CDR3 is TGTGCCAGCAGCTTCCGGGACAGAGCAAACACCATATATTTT.

This sequence joins TRBV15 and TRBJ2-1, with 10 bases matching TRBD2. V shed 0 bases, J shed 9 bases, and the junction held 11 bases outside the gene matches. The germline V gene has CDR1 LNHNV and CDR2 YYDKDF (reference sequence). The CDR3 is 17 amino acids. For the CDR3, the DNA is TGTGCCACCAGCAGAGATCTGGTAGCGGGAGGAAAAGGTGAGCAGTTCTTC. Translated: CATSRDLVAGGKGEQFF.

The chain employs TRBV4-1 and TRBJ2-7, with TRBD2 matching over 7 bases. The CDR3 has 16 amino acids. V lost 2 bases, J lost 6 bases, and 13 bases stayed unmatched. Germline assignment: CDR1 MGHRA and CDR2 YSYEKL. The CDR3 spells CASSQPEGGGFGEQYF. Here the CDR3 DNA reads TGCGCCAGCAGCCAACCCGAGGGCGGGGGTTTCGGCGAGCAGTACTTC.

The chain links TRBV5-1 to TRBJ2-7, with D perhaps TRBD1 (6 bases). V was clipped by 1 base and J by 5 bases, with 13 bases between them. Germline loops: CDR1 SGHRS, CDR2 YFSETQ. CDR3 length: 14 residues. Here the CDR3 DNA reads TGCGCCAGCAGCTTGCAACAGGGCACGAACGAGCAGTACTTC. Encoded protein: CASSLQQGTNEQYF.

For the CDR3, the DNA is TGTGCCAGGGGTAGCGGGAGTAAGCCCTACGAGCAGTACTTC. It translates to CARGSGSKPYEQYF. The J gene is TRBJ2-7, the V gene TRBV9; 9 nucleotides line up with TRBD2. V lost 8 bases and J lost 2; bases outside the gene matches: 8. Germline V gene data show CDR1 as SGDLS and CDR2 as YYNGEE. The CDR3 loop spans 14 amino acids.

The genes are TRBV6-1 and TRBJ1-1, with D possibly matching TRBD1 (5 bases). Germline loops: CDR1 MNHNS, CDR2 SASEGT. The CDR3 length is 15 residues. The V end was cut by 2 bases, the J end by 4 bases, with 14 bases between. CDR3 in amino acids: CASSEKGFAGTEAFF. Here the CDR3 DNA reads TGTGCCAGCAGTGAAAAGGGGTTCGCAGGCACTGAAGCTTTCTTT.

The chain couples TRBV7-9 to TRBJ2-3; 8 nucleotides match TRBD2. This CDR3 region has 17 residues. J lost 2 bases, V lost 5 bases, and 12 bases had no gene match. Germline CDR1 reads SEHNR; CDR2 reads FQNEAQ (reference sequence). CDR3 sequence reads: CASSLLQSGGLTDTQYF. The CDR3 DNA is TGTGCCAGCAGCCTCCTCCAGAGCGGGGGCCTCACAGATACGCAGTATTTT.

This clone was seen a handful of times. The chain links TRBV18 to TRBJ2-1; 12 nucleotides match TRBD2. The junction had 12 bases not matched to a gene; V was cut back by 3 bases and J by 6 bases. There are 18 residues in the CDR3. Germline V gene lookup returns CDR1 KGHSH and CDR2 LQKENI. The CDR3 DNA reads as TGTGCCAGCTCACCCTTACTAAGGACTAGCGGGATCGTCAATGAGCAGTTCTTC. As protein: CASSPLLRTSGIVNEQFF.

V and J are TRBV2 and TRBJ1-4; D call uncertain. The CDR3 spans 15 residues. Germline V CDR1 and CDR2: SNHLY, FYNNEI. V dropped 4 bases and J dropped 0 bases, with 9 bases sitting between them. As DNA, the CDR3 is TGTGCCAGCAGTGTCCAGGTTTCAACTAATGAAAAACTGTTTTTT. This sequence encodes CASSVQVSTNEKLFF.

J is TRBJ1-5 and V is TRBV18; TRBD1 agrees at 11 bases. CDR1 is KGHSH and CDR2 is LQKENI in the germline V gene. This CDR3 is 19 amino acids long. Germline trimming cut 1 base from V and 9 bases from J; bases unmatched to any gene: 17. CDR3 nucleotides: TGTGCCAGCTCACCACGGAGAGCGACCGGGACAGGGGGAGTACTGCCCCAGCATTTT. It yields the protein CASSPRRATGTGGVLPQHF.

The chain carries TRBV10-3 and TRBJ1-1; 9 bases line up with TRBD1. The CDR3 runs to 14 residues. Germline V lookup: CDR1 ENHRY, CDR2 SYGVKD. Unmatched junction bases numbered 6, after V lost 2 bases and J lost 8 bases. The CDR3 nucleotides are TGTGCCATCAGTGAGCCTGGAGGGACAGGGGAAGCTTTCTTT. Protein sequence: CAISEPGGTGEAFF.

This clone was seen a single time. The chain recombines TRBV7-2 with TRBJ2-7; D is undetermined. Per germline, CDR1 SGHTA and CDR2 FQGNSA. The ends were cut back, 2 bases at V and 6 bases at J, with 11 bases in the middle. The CDR3 has 13 amino acids. DNA for the CDR3: TGTGCCAGCAGCTTACTTAGTCTATCCGAGCAGTACTTC. As protein: CASSLLSLSEQYF.

This clone has just a few counts. V gene TRBV6-4 combines with J gene TRBJ2-6, with TRBD1 matching 8 bases. Trimming cost V 5 bases and J 2 bases; bases outside gene matches: 2. The germline CDR1 and CDR2 sequences are MRHNA and SNTAGT. CDR3 length equals 15 residues. In DNA, the CDR3 is TGTGCCAGCAGTCCACAGGGGGCTGGGGCCAACGTCCTGACTTTC. Protein product: CASSPQGAGANVLTF.

This clone was found a few times. This chain uses TRBV5-4 with TRBJ1-2; D might be TRBD1 (5 bases). Trimming took 2 bases from V and 6 from J, leaving 8 bases between them. The germline CDR1 and CDR2 sequences are SGHNT and YYREEE (reference sequence). This CDR3 spans 12 amino acids. CDR3: CASSFNRNGYTF. CDR3 coding DNA: TGTGCCAGCAGCTTCAACAGGAATGGCTACACCTTC.

The rearrangement links TRBV6-5 to TRBJ1-4; TRBD1 aligns across 10 bases. The trim removed 6 bases at V and 8 bases at J, leaving 6 bases unmatched. In germline, CDR1 is MNHEY, CDR2 SVGAGI. The CDR3 is made up of 14 amino acids. CDR3 region: CASRPGQGEEKLFF. As DNA, the CDR3 is TGTGCCAGCAGACCCGGACAGGGGGAGGAAAAACTGTTTTTT.

The chain joins TRBV25-1 to TRBJ1-2; possible D gene TRBD1, 5 bases. Trimming took off 1 base at V and 7 bases at J, with 10 bases between the two ends. The length of the CDR3 is 13 residues. Germline CDR1 is MGHDK and CDR2 is SYGVNS. The CDR3 sequence: CASSESGWGGYTF. The CDR3 nucleotides read TGTGCCAGCAGTGAATCAGGGTGGGGTGGCTACACCTTC.

The gene calls are TRBV9 and TRBJ2-2, with D tentatively TRBD1 (5 bases). CDR3 size: 16 residues. V was clipped by 0 bases and J by 5 bases, with 14 bases between them. Looked up from germline, CDR1 is SGDLS and CDR2 is YYNGEE. The chain's CDR3 is CASSVDVRTTTGELFF. Here the CDR3 DNA reads TGTGCCAGCAGCGTAGATGTCAGGACAACTACCGGGGAGCTGTTTTTT.

The chain uses TRBV4-2 and TRBJ1-2; no clear D. Trimming shortened V by 0 bases and J by 3 bases, and 8 bases separated the two germline ends. The germline V gene has CDR1 LGHNA and CDR2 YNFKEQ. This CDR3 region has 14 residues. CDR3 in DNA: TGTGCCAGCAGCCAAGATGGCACAGACTATGGCTACACCTTC. This translates into CASSQDGTDYGYTF.